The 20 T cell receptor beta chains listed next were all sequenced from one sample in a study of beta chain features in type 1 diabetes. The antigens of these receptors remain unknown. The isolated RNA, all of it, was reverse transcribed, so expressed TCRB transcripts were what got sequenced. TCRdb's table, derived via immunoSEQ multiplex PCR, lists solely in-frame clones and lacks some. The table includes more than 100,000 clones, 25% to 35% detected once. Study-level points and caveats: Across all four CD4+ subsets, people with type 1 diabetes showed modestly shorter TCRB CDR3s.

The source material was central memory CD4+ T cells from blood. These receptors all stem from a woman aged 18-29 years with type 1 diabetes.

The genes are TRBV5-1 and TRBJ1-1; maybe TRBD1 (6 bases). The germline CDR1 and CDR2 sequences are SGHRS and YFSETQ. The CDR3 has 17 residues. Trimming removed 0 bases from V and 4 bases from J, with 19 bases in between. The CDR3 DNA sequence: TGCGCCAGCAGCTTGGGAGGGCAGGGGAGATTTGGCACTGAAGCTTTCTTT. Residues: CASSLGGQGRFGTEAFF. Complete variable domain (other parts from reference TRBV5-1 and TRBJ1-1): KAGVTQTPRYLIKTRGQQVTLSCSPISGHRSVSWYQQTPGQGLQFLFEYFSETQRNKGNFPGRFSGRQFSNSRSEMNVSTLELGDSALYLCASSLGGQGRFGTEAFFGQGTRLTVV.

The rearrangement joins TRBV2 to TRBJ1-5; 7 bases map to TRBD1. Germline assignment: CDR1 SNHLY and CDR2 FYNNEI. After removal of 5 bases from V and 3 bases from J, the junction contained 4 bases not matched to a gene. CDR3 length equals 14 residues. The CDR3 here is CASSKTGYNQPQHF. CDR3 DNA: TGTGCCAGCAGTAAGACAGGGTACAATCAGCCCCAGCATTTT.

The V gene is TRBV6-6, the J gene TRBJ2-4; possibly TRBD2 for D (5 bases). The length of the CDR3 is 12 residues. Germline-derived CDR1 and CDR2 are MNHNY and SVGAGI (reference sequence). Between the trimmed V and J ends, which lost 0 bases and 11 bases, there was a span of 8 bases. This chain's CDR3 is CASSYSPGFQYF. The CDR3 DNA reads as TGTGCCAGCAGTTACTCACCGGGGTTTCAGTACTTC.

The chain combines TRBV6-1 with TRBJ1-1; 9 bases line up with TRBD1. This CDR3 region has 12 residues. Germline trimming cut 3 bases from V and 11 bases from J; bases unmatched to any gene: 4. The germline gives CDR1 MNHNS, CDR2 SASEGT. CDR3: CASSETGGRAFF. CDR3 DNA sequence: TGTGCCAGCAGTGAGACAGGGGGACGGGCTTTCTTT.

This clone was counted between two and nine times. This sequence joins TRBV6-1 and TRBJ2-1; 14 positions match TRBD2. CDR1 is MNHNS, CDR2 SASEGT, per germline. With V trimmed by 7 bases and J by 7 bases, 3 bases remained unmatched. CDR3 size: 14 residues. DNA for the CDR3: TGTGCCAGCAACGGACTAGCGGGAGGTAATGAGCAGTTCTTC. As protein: CASNGLAGGNEQFF.

CDR3 region: CASSAGQGNSNQPQHF. The CDR3, as DNA: TGTGCCAGCAGCGCGGGACAGGGGAACAGCAATCAGCCCCAGCATTTT. The chain links TRBV9 to TRBJ1-5, with 10 nucleotides matching TRBD1. Trimming at V came to 3 bases and at J to 1 base, leaving 4 bases not matched to a gene. CDR3 length equals 16 residues. Looked up from germline, CDR1 is SGDLS and CDR2 is YYNGEE.

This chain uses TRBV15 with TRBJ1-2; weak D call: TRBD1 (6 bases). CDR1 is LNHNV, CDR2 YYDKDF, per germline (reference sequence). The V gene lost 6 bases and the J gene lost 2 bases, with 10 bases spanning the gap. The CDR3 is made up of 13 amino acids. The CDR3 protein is CATSPGQNYGYTF. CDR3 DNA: TGTGCCACCAGTCCTGGACAGAACTATGGCTACACCTTC.

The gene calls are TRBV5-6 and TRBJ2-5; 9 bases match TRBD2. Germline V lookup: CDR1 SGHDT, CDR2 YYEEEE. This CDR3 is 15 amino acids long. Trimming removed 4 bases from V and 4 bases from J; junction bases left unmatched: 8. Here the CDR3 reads CASSRPTSGGETQYF. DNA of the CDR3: TGTGCCAGCAGCCGACCGACTAGCGGAGGAGAGACCCAGTACTTC.

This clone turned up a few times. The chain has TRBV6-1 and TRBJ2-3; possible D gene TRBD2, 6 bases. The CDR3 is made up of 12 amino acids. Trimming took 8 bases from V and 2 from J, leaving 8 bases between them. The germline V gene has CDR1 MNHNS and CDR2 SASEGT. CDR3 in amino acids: CASRTITDTQYF. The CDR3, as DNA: TGTGCCAGCCGGACTATCACAGATACGCAGTATTTT.

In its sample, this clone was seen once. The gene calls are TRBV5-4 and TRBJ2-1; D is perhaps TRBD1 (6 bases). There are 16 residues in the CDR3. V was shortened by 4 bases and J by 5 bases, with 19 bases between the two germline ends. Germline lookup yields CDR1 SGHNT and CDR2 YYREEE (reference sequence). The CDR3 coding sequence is TGTGCCAGCAGCCTAACAGGGAGTCTTAGGCACAATGAGCAGTTCTTC. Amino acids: CASSLTGSLRHNEQFF.

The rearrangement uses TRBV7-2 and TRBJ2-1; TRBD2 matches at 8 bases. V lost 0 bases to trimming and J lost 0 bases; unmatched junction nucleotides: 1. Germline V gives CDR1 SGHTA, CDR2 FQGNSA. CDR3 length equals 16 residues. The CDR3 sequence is CASSLAAGGSYNEQFF. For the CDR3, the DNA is TGTGCCAGCAGCTTAGCGGCGGGAGGCTCCTACAATGAGCAGTTCTTC. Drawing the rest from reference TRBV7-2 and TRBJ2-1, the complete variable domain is GAGVSQSPSNKVTEKGKDVELRCDPISGHTALYWYRQSLGQGLEFLIYFQGNSAPDKSGLPSDRFSAERTGGSVSTLTIQRTQQEDSAVYLCASSLAAGGSYNEQFFGPGTRLTVL.

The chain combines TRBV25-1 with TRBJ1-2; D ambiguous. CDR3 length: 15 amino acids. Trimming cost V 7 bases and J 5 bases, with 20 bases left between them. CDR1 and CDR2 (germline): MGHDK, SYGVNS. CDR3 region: CASNQPLYGEYGYTF. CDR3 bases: TGTGCCAGCAACCAGCCGCTCTACGGGGAGTATGGCTACACCTTC.

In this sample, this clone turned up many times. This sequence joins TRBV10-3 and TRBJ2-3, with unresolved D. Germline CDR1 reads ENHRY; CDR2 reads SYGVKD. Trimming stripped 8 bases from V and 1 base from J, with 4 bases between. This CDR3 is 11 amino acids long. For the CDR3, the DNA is TGTGCCATCGCGGGCACAGATACGCAGTATTTT. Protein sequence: CAIAGTDTQYF.

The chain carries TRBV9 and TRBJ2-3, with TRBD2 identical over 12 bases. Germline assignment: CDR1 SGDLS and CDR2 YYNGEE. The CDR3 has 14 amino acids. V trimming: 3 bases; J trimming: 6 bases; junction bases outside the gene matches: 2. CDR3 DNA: TGTGCCAGCAGCGCTGGGACTAGCGGGGATACGCAGTATTTT. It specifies CASSAGTSGDTQYF. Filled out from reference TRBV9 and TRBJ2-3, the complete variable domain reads DSGVTQTPKHLITATGQRVTLRCSPRSGDLSVYWYQQSLDQGLQFLIQYYNGEERAKGNILERFSAQQFPDLHSELNLSSLELGDSALYFCASSAGTSGDTQYFGPGTRLTVL.

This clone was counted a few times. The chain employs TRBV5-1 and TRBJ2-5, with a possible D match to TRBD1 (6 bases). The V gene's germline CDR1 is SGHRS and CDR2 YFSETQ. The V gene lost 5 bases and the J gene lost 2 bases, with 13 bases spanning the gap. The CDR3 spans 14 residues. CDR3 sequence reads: CASSRSGVQETQYF. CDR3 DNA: TGCGCCAGCAGTAGGTCAGGGGTTCAAGAGACCCAGTACTTC.

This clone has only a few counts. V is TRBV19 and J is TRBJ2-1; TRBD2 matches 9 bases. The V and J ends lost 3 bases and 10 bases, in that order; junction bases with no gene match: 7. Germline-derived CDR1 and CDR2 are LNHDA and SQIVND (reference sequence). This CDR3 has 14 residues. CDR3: CASSIPGTSREQFF. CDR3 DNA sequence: TGTGCCAGTAGTATCCCGGGGACTAGCAGAGAGCAGTTCTTC.

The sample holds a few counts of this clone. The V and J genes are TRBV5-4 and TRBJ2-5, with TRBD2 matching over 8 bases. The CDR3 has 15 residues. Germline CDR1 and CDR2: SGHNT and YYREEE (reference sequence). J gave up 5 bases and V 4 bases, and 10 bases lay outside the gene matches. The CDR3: CASSAVGGRRETQYF. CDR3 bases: TGTGCCAGCAGCGCCGTTGGCGGGAGGCGGGAGACCCAGTACTTC.

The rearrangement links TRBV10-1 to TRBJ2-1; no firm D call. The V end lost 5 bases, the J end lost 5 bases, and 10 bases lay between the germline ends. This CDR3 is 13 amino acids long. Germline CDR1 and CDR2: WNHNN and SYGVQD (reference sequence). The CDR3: CASSPVPHNEQFF. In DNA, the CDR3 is TGCGCCAGCAGTCCGGTACCCCACAATGAGCAGTTCTTC.

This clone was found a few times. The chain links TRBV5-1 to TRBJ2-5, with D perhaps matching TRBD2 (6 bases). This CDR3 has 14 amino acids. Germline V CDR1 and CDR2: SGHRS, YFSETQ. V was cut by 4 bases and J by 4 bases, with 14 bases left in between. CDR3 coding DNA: TGCGCCAGCAGCGACCTTAGGGGAGGAGAGACCCAGTACTTC. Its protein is CASSDLRGGETQYF. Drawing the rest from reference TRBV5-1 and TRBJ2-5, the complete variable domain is KAGVTQTPRYLIKTRGQQVTLSCSPISGHRSVSWYQQTPGQGLQFLFEYFSETQRNKGNFPGRFSGRQFSNSRSEMNVSTLELGDSALYLCASSDLRGGETQYFGPGTRLLVL.

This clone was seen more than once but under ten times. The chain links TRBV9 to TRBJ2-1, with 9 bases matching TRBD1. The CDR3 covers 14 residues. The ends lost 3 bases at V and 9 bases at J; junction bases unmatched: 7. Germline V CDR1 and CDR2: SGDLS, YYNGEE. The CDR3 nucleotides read TGTGCCAGCAGCGAGGGACAGGGTGTTGGTGAGCAGTTCTTC. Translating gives CASSEGQGVGEQFF.